This TCR beta chain comes out of a study of cytomegalovirus exposure and HLA in healthy donors. Trimming at V came to 5 bases and at J to 1 base, leaving 9 bases not matched to a gene. The CDR3 totals 16 residues. Looked up from germline, CDR1 is MNHNY and CDR2 is SVGAGI (reference sequence). Study observations and caveats: Roughly uniform depth of sequencing across donors was assumed in presence/absence analyses. For most TCR beta V segments, an earlier analysis put the productive rate at about 87% or about 30% of the time. Later analysis identified 17,000 or so TCR beta sequences associated with HLA alleles, using a false discovery rate threshold of 0.05.

Primers: 60 Vbeta forward and 13 Jbeta reverse. Measured with immunoSEQ multiplex PCR; TCRdb has only the in-frame clones, and not every one. The sample features around 140,000 clones, with roughly 1.5% in its top ten. For this clone: Its specificity is unknown.

Sequenced: PBMCs. The TCR was taken from a woman between 40 and 50 years old in good health and CMV-seronegative. The V and J genes are TRBV6-6 and TRBJ1-1; 8 bases agree with TRBD1. CDR3 region: CASSTNRGGSNTEAFF. In nucleotides, the CDR3 is TGTGCCAGCAGTACGAACAGGGGGGGTTCGAACACTGAAGCTTTCTTT.